These 21 T cell receptor beta chains were sequenced from one sample in a study of OX40 agonist ivuxolimab in advanced cancers. The protocol was immunoSEQ multiplex PCR, while the TCRdb copy is restricted to in-frame clones and leaves out a portion. The sample contains about 50,000 clones, around 86% of which appear only once. Sample: CD4+ or CD8+ T cells sorted from blood, taken in a trial of the OX40 agonist ivuxolimab. These receptors all come from an adult with an advanced solid tumor such as melanoma, head and neck, liver or kidney cancer.

CDR3 amino acids: CASSETTSGPRGSTDTQYF. The CDR3 DNA is TGTGCCAGCAGTGAAACGACTAGCGGGCCTCGAGGGAGCACAGATACGCAGTATTTT. V gene TRBV2 combines with J gene TRBJ2-3; 10 positions agree with TRBD2. Germline lookup yields CDR1 SNHLY and CDR2 FYNNEI. The CDR3 has 19 amino acids. Trimming removed 2 bases from V and 0 bases from J; junction bases left unmatched: 11.

A few counts support this clone. The chain uses TRBV2 and TRBJ2-2; D not certain. Per the germline V gene, CDR1 is SNHLY and CDR2 is FYNNEI. This CDR3 has 11 residues. The V end was cut by 6 bases, the J end by 6 bases, with 5 bases between. The CDR3 DNA reads TGTGCCAGCAGGGAGTCCGGGGAGCTGTTTTTT. Translating gives CASRESGELFF.

The chain is built from TRBV6-1 and TRBJ1-2, with a possible D match to TRBD1 (5 bases). V was pared by 2 bases and J by 4 bases, with 17 bases between. The length of the CDR3 is 16 residues. Germline V gene lookup returns CDR1 MNHNS and CDR2 SASEGT. CDR3 nucleotide sequence: TGTGCCAGCAGTGAATTGCTCTATCGGGGGTTCTATGGCTACACCTTC. This encodes CASSELLYRGFYGYTF.

This chain joins TRBV2 and TRBJ2-3; no reliable D call. Trimming cost V 5 bases and J 3 bases, with 6 bases left between them. The CDR3 runs to 12 residues. Germline CDR1 SNHLY, CDR2 FYNNEI. CDR3 DNA sequence: TGTGCCAGCAGTCCTGGGACAGATACGCAGTATTTT. Its translation is CASSPGTDTQYF.

This clone was observed a few times. The CDR3 loop reads CASSIRDTETQYF. The CDR3 nucleotides read TGTGCCAGCAGCATCCGGGACACCGAGACCCAGTACTTC. This chain joins TRBV5-5 and TRBJ2-5; D is perhaps TRBD1 (6 bases). This CDR3 is 13 amino acids long. CDR1 and CDR2 (germline): SGHKS, YYEKEE (reference sequence). V lost 4 bases and J 5 bases, leaving 12 bases between the germline ends.

The rearrangement joins TRBV29-1 to TRBJ1-1; D may be TRBD1 (6 bases). In germline, CDR1 is SQVTM, CDR2 ANQGSEA. V shed 5 bases and J shed 0 bases, with 10 bases lying between them. The CDR3 has 13 amino acids. The CDR3 is CSVRQAMNTEAFF. As DNA, the CDR3 is TGCAGCGTTCGACAGGCTATGAACACTGAAGCTTTCTTT.

The chain is built from TRBV5-1 and TRBJ1-1; no definite D call. Germline CDR1 SGHRS, CDR2 YFSETQ. The CDR3 runs to 13 residues. Trimming took off 4 bases at V and 1 base at J, with 8 bases between the two ends. The CDR3 DNA sequence: TGCGCCAGCAGCGTCCGCGAGAACACTGAAGCTTTCTTT. This gives the protein CASSVRENTEAFF.

The chain joins TRBV6-1 to TRBJ1-4, with 7 bases lining up with TRBD1. Germline V lookup: CDR1 MNHNS, CDR2 SASEGT. The CDR3 runs 14 residues. Trimming took 10 bases from V and 0 from J; bases not matched to a gene: 5. This chain's CDR3 is CATRQGPTNEKLFF. Written as DNA, the CDR3 is TGTGCCACCCGACAGGGCCCAACTAATGAAAAACTGTTTTTT.

The J gene is TRBJ2-4, the V gene TRBV7-3, with D perhaps TRBD1 (6 bases). Between the trimmed V and J ends, which lost 2 bases and 5 bases, there was a span of 10 bases. The CDR3 is 14 amino acids. Germline V lookup: CDR1 SGHTA, CDR2 FQGTGA. CDR3 nucleotide sequence: TGTGCCAGCAGCTTATCACAGGGACAAAACATTCAGTACTTC. Encoded protein: CASSLSQGQNIQYF. The full variable domain, completed using reference TRBV7-3 and TRBJ2-4, is GAGVSQTPSNKVTEKGKYVELRCDPISGHTALYWYRQSLGQGPEFLIYFQGTGAADDSGLPNDRFFAVRPEGSVSTLKIQRTERGDSAVYLCASSLSQGQNIQYFGAGTRLSVL.

This clone has only a few counts. The chain couples TRBV30 to TRBJ1-4; D unclear. The CDR3 length is 12 residues. The germline gives CDR1 GTSNPN, CDR2 SVGIG (reference sequence). The V and J ends lost 2 bases and 5 bases respectively, with 6 bases between them. CDR3: CAWSFGNEKLFF. The CDR3 DNA follows: TGTGCCTGGAGTTTTGGAAATGAAAAACTGTTTTTT.

This clone was detected only once. This chain joins TRBV6-5 and TRBJ1-6, with unresolved D. This CDR3 has 16 residues. Germline-derived CDR1 and CDR2 are MNHEY and SVGAGI. V was shortened by 4 bases and J by 7 bases, with 17 bases between the two germline ends. The chain's CDR3 is CASSFSPSVGNSPLHF. The CDR3 DNA follows: TGTGCCAGCAGTTTCTCACCTTCGGTCGGAAATTCACCCCTCCACTTT.

The chain is built from TRBV19 and TRBJ1-2; 7 bases fit TRBD1. The CDR3 has 13 amino acids. Trimming took 7 bases from V and 6 from J; bases not matched to a gene: 8. Looked up from germline, CDR1 is LNHDA and CDR2 is SQIVND (reference sequence). CDR3 region: CASNLGDRDGYTF. CDR3 coding DNA: TGTGCCAGTAACCTGGGGGACAGAGATGGCTACACCTTC.

The chain couples TRBV6-6 to TRBJ1-1; 8 bases fit TRBD1. Germline V gene data show CDR1 as MNHNY and CDR2 as SVGAGI (reference sequence). V dropped 4 bases and J dropped 1; count of bases not matched to a gene: 2. This CDR3 comprises 14 residues. CDR3 coding DNA: TGTGCCAGCAGTTCCGGGACAGGGAACACTGAAGCTTTCTTT. Protein: CASSSGTGNTEAFF.

The chain is built from TRBV29-1 and TRBJ1-1; no definite D call. The CDR3 has 13 residues. Germline CDR1 is SQVTM and CDR2 is ANQGSEA. Trimming left V 4 bases short and J 0 bases short, with 9 bases between. The CDR3 coding sequence is TGCAGCGTTGGGGTCTCAGTGAACACTGAAGCTTTCTTT. Amino acid sequence: CSVGVSVNTEAFF.

V is TRBV7-9 and J is TRBJ2-3; tentatively, D is TRBD2 (6 bases). This CDR3 comprises 17 residues. With 1 base removed from V and 1 base from J, the gap between germline ends came to 15 bases. Germline CDR1 and CDR2: SEHNR and FQNEAQ (reference sequence). The CDR3 protein is CASSLDGLQYGTDTQYF. Here the CDR3 DNA reads TGTGCCAGCAGCTTAGACGGACTACAATACGGCACAGATACGCAGTATTTT.

A few counts support this clone. The chain links TRBV5-4 to TRBJ2-2, with 9 bases lining up with TRBD1. CDR3 length: 15 residues. V dropped 4 bases and J dropped 6; count of bases not matched to a gene: 7. Germline lookup yields CDR1 SGHNT and CDR2 YYREEE (reference sequence). The CDR3 DNA follows: TGTGCCAGCAGCGGAGGGACAGGGCCGGCCGGGGAGCTGTTTTTT. Protein product: CASSGGTGPAGELFF. The entire variable domain, with the rest obtained from reference TRBV5-4 and TRBJ2-2, is as follows: ETGVTQSPTHLIKTRGQQVTLRCSSQSGHNTVSWYQQALGQGPQFIFQYYREEENGRGNFPPRFSGLQFPNYSSELNVNALELDDSALYLCASSGGTGPAGELFFGEGSRLTVL.

This clone came up once. The V and J genes are TRBV5-5 and TRBJ1-1; 11 bases are a match to TRBD1. Germline CDR1 and CDR2: SGHKS and YYEKEE (reference sequence). The CDR3 spans 15 residues. V was clipped by 3 bases and J by 6 bases; unmatched bases: 7. The CDR3 DNA follows: TGTGCCAGCAGCTGGGAAGGACAGGGGGCTTCTGAAGCTTTCTTT. It yields the protein CASSWEGQGASEAFF.

V and J are TRBV29-1 and TRBJ2-7; 11 nucleotides align to TRBD1. V trimming: 6 bases; J trimming: 6 bases; junction bases outside the gene matches: 7. CDR3 length: 13 amino acids. Germline V gives CDR1 SQVTM, CDR2 ANQGSEA. For the CDR3, the DNA is TGCAGCGTAGACGGACAGGGGGCCGGCGAGCAGTACTTC. The encoded protein is CSVDGQGAGEQYF.

The genes are TRBV19 and TRBJ2-1; 11 nucleotides line up with TRBD2. This CDR3 has 16 amino acids. The germline V gene encodes CDR1 LNHDA and CDR2 SQIVND (reference sequence). V trimming: 1 base; J trimming: 6 bases; junction bases outside the gene matches: 5. DNA for the CDR3: TGTGCCAGTAGTATAGTCGGGCTAGCGGGAGGCAATGAGCAGTTCTTC. This gives the protein CASSIVGLAGGNEQFF.

CDR3 nucleotides: TGTGCCAGCAGAAACCAGGGGGCAACTAATGAAAAACTGTTTTTT. Translated: CASRNQGATNEKLFF. The rearrangement uses TRBV7-9 and TRBJ1-4, with 7 positions matching TRBD1. V trimming: 6 bases; J trimming: 0 bases; junction bases outside the gene matches: 4. Germline-derived CDR1 and CDR2 are SEHNR and FQNEAQ (reference sequence). CDR3 size: 15 residues.

This chain connects TRBV5-4 to TRBJ2-3; D is unresolved. V dropped 0 bases and J dropped 2 bases, with 10 bases sitting between them. Germline V CDR1 and CDR2: SGHNT, YYREEE (reference sequence). The CDR3 runs to 15 residues. DNA for the CDR3: TGTGCCAGCAGCTTGGCCCCGGTCTCCACAGATACGCAGTATTTT. Amino acid sequence: CASSLAPVSTDTQYF.